Detailed here is one T cell receptor beta chain. The count of this clone is one. Its antigen target is currently unknown. Base qualities are not recorded, but no much larger clone differs from it by a single base. Flow cytometry confirmed the purity of CD4+ and CD8+ cells that had been isolated by positive magnetic bead selection on an AutoMACS. A TCR V beta antibody panel was used in flow cytometry to screen first for clonal expansions, which were then characterized by TCRB deep sequencing of sorted CD8+ fractions. Peripheral blood mononuclear cells were obtained using density gradient separation with Ficoll-Paque PLUS. Nucleospin Tissue or Tissue XS kits were used to extract DNA from CD4-enriched, CD8-enriched or PBMC samples, and a Qubit 2.0 fluorometer was used for quantification. TCRB CDR3 sequencing used the immunoSEQ assay on genomic DNA. On the study's bioinformatics: Patient CD8+ clones larger than 1% were compared against published virus-specific TCRB sequences, and only a few matched. Nothing other than productive TCRB rearrangements was included in the analyses. A clone was defined by a unique TCRB CDR3 sequence, and clonality was computed as a productive clonality index based on Shannon entropy. The template counts of each clone relative to the total templates per sample were used to calculate repertoire overlap between two samples. Flow cytometry-measured V-gene usage correlated with V-gene usage from TCRB sequencing, with a Spearman r of 0.55 to 0.7. The source is immuneACCESS, and TCRdb retained only in-frame sequences with V and J called. Part of the clones is not carried over; for the studies checked, unresolved V genes explain less than half of this, and the remainder is unexplained. For V, J and clone size, that table is used; D and trimming come from the DNA. In this sample the table shows roughly 16,000 clones, 77% of which occur a single time. Approximately 12% of the sample is taken by the ten largest.

This record comes from a study of somatic mutations in cytotoxic T cells in rheumatoid arthritis (dated by TCRdb to 2016 to 2017). With respect to the entire study: Peripheral blood (about 30 ml EDTA) was collected from patients immediately after diagnosis and before any treatment began. Some V beta antibody-stained T-cell populations were flow-sorted on a FACSAria II or Sony SH800 at nearly 100% purity, and sorted V beta1+ cells also underwent TCRB sequencing. To characterize clonality, the study used TCRB deep sequencing while asking whether somatic mutations are carried by expanded CD8+ T-cell clones in newly diagnosed, untreated rheumatoid arthritis. TCRB deep sequencing covered some 60 patients with rheumatoid arthritis along with under 25 healthy controls. Patients and controls did not essentially differ in median age, which was nearly identical between the groups. The study at large found these results: The largest CD8+ clone made up more than 20% of CD8+ cells in about an eighth of the roughly 60 patients, and blood and synovial fluid shared several identical CD8+ TCRB sequences. CD8+ clonality increased with age in patients (Spearman r ≈ 0.49) but not in healthy controls. The expanded CD8+ clones had unknown antigen targets, and not appearing in virus-specific databases did not rule out that they were virus-specific. CD8+ T-cell clonality did not differ significantly between rheumatoid arthritis patients and age-matched healthy controls.

This clonotype was sampled from an adult with rheumatoid arthritis. Sequenced material: CD8+ T cells sorted from blood.

CDR3 region: CASTWTVSSGNTIYF. The DNA sequence follows: TGTGCCAGTACCTGGACGGTAAGCTCTGGAAACACCATATATTTT. The receptor chain draws on TRBV19 and TRBJ1-3, with no reliable assignment of the D segment. Counted from cysteine to phenylalanine, this CDR3 has 15 amino acids. Only the CDR3 portion is preserved as DNA: 45 bases, with reading frame beginning at the first base. V gives up 7 bases and J gives up 0 bases, and the segment between their germline ends measures 13 bases. CDR1 and CDR2, looked up from the germline V gene (reference sequence), are LNHDA and SQIVND.